This T cell receptor beta chain was observed in a study of T cell responses to AZD1222 COVID-19 vaccine. Sequencing was performed with immunoSEQ multiplex PCR; in TCRdb, only in-frame clones are kept and a portion is missing. The data hold some 140,000 clones, with 92% observed a single time. Points on this clone: Its antigen is not known.

Study conclusions and caveats: Repertoire samples came only from after the peak T cell response.

The receptor was isolated from an adult in good health. The material sequenced was peripheral blood, taken on day 0 of AZD1222 vaccination.

CDR3 nucleotide sequence: TGTGCCAGCAGTTTAGAAGGGGGGATCATCACTGAAGCTTTCTTT. As protein: CASSLEGGIITEAFF. The V and J genes are TRBV28 and TRBJ1-1, with D possibly being TRBD1 (6 bases). Germline CDR1 and CDR2: MDHEN and SYDVKM. The CDR3 loop spans 15 amino acids. V was cut by 2 bases and J by 4 bases, with 14 bases left in between.